Listed here is a single T cell receptor (beta chain). This record comes from a study of blood T cell repertoires in COVID-19. The germline gives CDR1 LNHDA, CDR2 SQIVND (reference sequence). There are 14 residues in the CDR3. V was cut by 7 bases and J by 9 bases, with 19 bases left in between. Each recovered donor of Cohort 3 presented with two negative PCRs, clearance, or symptom resolution. Using immunoSEQ multiplex PCR, the repertoire was profiled, and TCRdb retains in-frame clones only, with some absent. The table has under 300,000 clones, about 87% seen once. Source material: PBMCs or T cells enriched from blood (not recorded which). This sequence originates from a woman aged 45-65 years who had recovered from COVID-19. This rearrangement joins TRBV19 to TRBJ1-5; no reliable D call. CDR3 nucleotide sequence: TGTGCCAGTACTCGCGGCAGCCGCGAACGGCCCCAGCATTTT. Its translation: CASTRGSRERPQHF.